The table lists the clone carrying this T cell receptor (beta chain) with many counts. The data derive from a study of regulatory T cells in long-lasting Graves disease. Time point noted: newly diagnosed GD, antithyroid drugs for less than 3 months. TCR sequences were obtained from RNA taken from PBMCs. Library construction for TCR beta used iRepertoire HTBI primers and Arm-PCR of CDR3 regions. TCRdb fed the multiplex PCR reads into MiXCR, producing one record per CDR3 protein. The repertoire consists of 360,000 or so distinct CDR3 sequences, with roughly 15% occurring once and the leading ten covering 20%. The CDR3 is 15 residues long. Germline V gives CDR1 SGHAT, CDR2 FQNNGV. The ends were cut back, 5 bases at V and 0 bases at J, with 13 bases in the middle. The sample was also reused in another study, on T cells in Graves' hyperthyroidism and ophthalmopathy.

This TCR derives from a woman aged 18 to 35 with Graves disease. The rearrangement links TRBV11-2 to TRBJ1-1, with D perhaps TRBD1 (6 bases). Sample: peripheral blood mononuclear cells (PBMCs), taken at new diagnosis, from a patient treated with antithyroid drugs. CDR3 DNA sequence: TGTGCCAGCAGCGCTAAACAGGGTGTGAACACTGAAGCTTTCTTT. Translation: CASSAKQGVNTEAFF. The complete variable domain, with remaining parts taken from reference TRBV11-2 and TRBJ1-1, reads EAGVAQSPRYKIIEKRQSVAFWCNPISGHATLYWYQQILGQGPKLLIQFQNNGVVDDSQLPKDRFSAERLKGVDSTLKIQPAKLEDSAVYLCASSAKQGVNTEAFFGQGTRLTVV.